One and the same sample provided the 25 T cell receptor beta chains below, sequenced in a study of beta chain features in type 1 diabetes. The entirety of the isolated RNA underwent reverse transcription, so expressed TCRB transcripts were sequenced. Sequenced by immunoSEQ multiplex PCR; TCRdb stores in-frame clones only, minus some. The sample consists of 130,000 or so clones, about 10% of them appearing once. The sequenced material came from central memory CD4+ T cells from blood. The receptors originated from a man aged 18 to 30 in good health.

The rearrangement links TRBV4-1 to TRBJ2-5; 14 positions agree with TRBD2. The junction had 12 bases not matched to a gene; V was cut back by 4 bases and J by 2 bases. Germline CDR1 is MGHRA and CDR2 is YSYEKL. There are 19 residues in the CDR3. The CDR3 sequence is CASSRTLGLAGVYQETQYF. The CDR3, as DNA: TGCGCCAGCAGCCGGACTCTGGGACTAGCGGGGGTTTATCAAGAGACCCAGTACTTC.

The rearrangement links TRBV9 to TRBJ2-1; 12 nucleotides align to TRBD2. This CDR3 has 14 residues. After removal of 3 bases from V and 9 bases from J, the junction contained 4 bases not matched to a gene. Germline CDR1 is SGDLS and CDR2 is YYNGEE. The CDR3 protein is CASSETSGGGEQFF. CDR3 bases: TGTGCCAGCAGCGAGACTAGCGGGGGCGGTGAGCAGTTCTTC.

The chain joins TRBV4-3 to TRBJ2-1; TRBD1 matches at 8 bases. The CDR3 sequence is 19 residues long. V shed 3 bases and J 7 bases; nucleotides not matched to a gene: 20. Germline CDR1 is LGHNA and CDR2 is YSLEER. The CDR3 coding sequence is TGCGCCAGCAGCCAGTTTCCCGGGACAGGTAATATGGGTCCTAATGAGCAGTTCTTC. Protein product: CASSQFPGTGNMGPNEQFF.

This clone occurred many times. The CDR3 region has the DNA TGTGCCAGCAGCCCGGGGGGGACAGTCAGCTACGAGCAGTACTTC. This codes for CASSPGGTVSYEQYF. This chain uses TRBV7-2 with TRBJ2-7; D may be TRBD2 (8 bases). The V end lost 5 bases, the J end lost 3 bases, and 17 bases lay between the germline ends. Germline-derived CDR1 and CDR2 are SGHTA and FQGNSA. This CDR3 is built from 15 residues.

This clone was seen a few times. The CDR3 bases are TGCGCCAGCAGCTTGGACAGGGCAAACACCGGGGAGCTGTTTTTT. The encoded protein is CASSLDRANTGELFF. The chain combines TRBV5-1 with TRBJ2-2; the D gene is possibly TRBD1 (6 bases). Between the trimmed V and J ends, which lost 0 bases and 2 bases, there was a span of 8 bases. From germline, CDR1 is SGHRS and CDR2 YFSETQ. This CDR3 region has 15 residues.

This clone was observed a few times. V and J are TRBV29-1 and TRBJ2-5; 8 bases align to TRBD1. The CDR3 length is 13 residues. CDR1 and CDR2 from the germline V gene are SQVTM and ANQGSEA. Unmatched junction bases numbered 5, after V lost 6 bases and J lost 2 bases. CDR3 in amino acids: CSVRTGRQETQYF. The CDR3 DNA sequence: TGCAGCGTAAGGACAGGGAGGCAAGAGACCCAGTACTTC.

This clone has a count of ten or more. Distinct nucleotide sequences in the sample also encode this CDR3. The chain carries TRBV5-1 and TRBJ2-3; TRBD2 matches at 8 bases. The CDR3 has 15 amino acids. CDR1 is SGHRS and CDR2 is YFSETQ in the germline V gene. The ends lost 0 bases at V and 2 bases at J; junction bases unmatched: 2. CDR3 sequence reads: CASSLGGGFTDTQYF. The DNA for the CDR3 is TGCGCCAGCAGCTTGGGCGGGGGGTTCACAGATACGCAGTATTTT.

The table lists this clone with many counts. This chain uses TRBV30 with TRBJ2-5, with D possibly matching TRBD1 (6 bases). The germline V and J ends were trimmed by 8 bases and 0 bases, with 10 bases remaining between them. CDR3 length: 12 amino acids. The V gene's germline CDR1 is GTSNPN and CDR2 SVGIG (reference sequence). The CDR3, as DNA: TGTGCCGTGACAGGTCACCAAGAGACCCAGTACTTC. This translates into CAVTGHQETQYF.

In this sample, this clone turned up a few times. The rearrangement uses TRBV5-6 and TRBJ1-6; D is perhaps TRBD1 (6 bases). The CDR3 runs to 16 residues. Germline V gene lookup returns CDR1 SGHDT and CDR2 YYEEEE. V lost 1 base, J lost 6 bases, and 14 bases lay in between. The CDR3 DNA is TGTGCCAGCAGCTTGAGGGGGAGCCCAGGTAATTCACCCCTCCACTTT. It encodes CASSLRGSPGNSPLHF.

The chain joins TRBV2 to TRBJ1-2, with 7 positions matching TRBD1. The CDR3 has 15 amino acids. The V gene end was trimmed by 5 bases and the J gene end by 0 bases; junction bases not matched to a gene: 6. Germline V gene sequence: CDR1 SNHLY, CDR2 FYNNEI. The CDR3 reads CASSLRGGANYGYTF. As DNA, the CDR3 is TGTGCCAGCAGTTTGAGAGGGGGCGCTAACTATGGCTACACCTTC.

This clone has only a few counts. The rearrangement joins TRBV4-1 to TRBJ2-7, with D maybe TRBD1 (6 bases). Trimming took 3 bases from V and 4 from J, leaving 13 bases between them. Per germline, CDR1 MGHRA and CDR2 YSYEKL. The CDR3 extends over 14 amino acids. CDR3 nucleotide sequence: TGCGCCAGCAGCCAGGAGGACAGTAGTTACGAGCAGTACTTC. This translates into CASSQEDSSYEQYF.

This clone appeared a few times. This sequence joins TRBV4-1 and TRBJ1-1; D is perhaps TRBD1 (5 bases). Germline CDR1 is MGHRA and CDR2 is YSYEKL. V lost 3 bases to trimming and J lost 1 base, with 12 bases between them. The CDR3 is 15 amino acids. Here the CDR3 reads CASSQGRQGNTEAFF. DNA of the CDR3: TGCGCCAGCAGCCAGGGTCGGCAGGGGAACACTGAAGCTTTCTTT.

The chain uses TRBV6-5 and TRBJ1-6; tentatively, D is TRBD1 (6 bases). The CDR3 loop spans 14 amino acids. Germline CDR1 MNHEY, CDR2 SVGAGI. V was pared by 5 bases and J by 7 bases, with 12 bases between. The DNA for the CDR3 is TGTGCCAGCAGTGAGAGGGGGAAGAATTCACCCCTCCACTTT. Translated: CASSERGKNSPLHF.

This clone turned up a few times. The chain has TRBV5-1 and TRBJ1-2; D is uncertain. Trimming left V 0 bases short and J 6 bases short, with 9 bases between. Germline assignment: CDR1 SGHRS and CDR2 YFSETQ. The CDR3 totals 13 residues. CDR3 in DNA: TGCGCCAGCAGCTTGGATGGCGGCAATGGCTACACCTTC. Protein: CASSLDGGNGYTF.

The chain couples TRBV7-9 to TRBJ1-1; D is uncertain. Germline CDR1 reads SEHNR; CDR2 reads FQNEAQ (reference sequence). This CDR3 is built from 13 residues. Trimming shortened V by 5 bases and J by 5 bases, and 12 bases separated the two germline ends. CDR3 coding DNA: TGTGCCAGCAGCCCCGGGGTAGGGACTGAAGCTTTCTTT. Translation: CASSPGVGTEAFF.

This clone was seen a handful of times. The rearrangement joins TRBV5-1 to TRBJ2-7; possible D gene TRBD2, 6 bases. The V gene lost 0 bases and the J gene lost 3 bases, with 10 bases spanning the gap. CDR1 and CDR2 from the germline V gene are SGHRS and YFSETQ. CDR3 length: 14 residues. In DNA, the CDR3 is TGCGCCAGCAGCTTGGACGGGGGAAACTACGAGCAGTACTTC. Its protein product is CASSLDGGNYEQYF.

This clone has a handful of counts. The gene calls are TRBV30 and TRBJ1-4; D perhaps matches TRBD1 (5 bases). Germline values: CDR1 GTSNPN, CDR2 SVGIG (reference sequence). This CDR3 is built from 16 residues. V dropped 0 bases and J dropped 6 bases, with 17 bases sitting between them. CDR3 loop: CAWSVLSGGEDEKLFF. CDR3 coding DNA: TGTGCCTGGAGTGTACTATCGGGAGGGGAGGATGAAAAACTGTTTTTT.

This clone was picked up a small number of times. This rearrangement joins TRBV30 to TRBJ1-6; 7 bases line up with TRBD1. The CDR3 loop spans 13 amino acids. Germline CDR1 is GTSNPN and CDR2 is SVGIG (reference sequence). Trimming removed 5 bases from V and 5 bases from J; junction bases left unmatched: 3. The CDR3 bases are TGTGCCTGGGGGGACAGAGATAATTCACCCCTCCACTTT. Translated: CAWGDRDNSPLHF.

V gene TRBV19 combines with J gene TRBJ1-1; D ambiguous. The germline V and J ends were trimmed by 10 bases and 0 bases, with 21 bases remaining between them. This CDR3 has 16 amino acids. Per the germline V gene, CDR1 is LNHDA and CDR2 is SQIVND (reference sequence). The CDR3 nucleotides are TGTGCCACCGATCCCGAGGGAGGAGCCTTGAACACTGAAGCTTTCTTT. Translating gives CATDPEGGALNTEAFF.

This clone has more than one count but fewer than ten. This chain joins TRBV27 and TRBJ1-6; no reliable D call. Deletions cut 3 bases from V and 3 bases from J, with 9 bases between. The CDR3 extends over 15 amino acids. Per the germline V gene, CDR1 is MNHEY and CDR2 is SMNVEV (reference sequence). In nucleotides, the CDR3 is TGTGCCAGCAGTTTTCGCACAGACTATAATTCACCCCTCCACTTT. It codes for CASSFRTDYNSPLHF.

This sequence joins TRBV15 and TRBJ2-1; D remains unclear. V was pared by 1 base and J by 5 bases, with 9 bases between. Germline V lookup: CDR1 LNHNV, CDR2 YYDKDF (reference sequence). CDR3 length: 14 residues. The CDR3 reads CATSRGPEHNEQFF. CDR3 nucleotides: TGTGCCACCAGCAGAGGCCCCGAGCACAATGAGCAGTTCTTC.

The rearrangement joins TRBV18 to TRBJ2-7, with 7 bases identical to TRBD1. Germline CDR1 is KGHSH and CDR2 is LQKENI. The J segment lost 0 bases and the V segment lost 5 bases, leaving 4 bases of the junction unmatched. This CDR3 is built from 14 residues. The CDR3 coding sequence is TGTGCCAGCTCAGGACGGACAGGCTCCTACGAGCAGTACTTC. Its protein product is CASSGRTGSYEQYF.

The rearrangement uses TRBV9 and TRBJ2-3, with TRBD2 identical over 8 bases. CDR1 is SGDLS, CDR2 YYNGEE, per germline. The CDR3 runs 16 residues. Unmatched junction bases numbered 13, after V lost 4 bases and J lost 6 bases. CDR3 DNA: TGTGCCAGCAGCCCCCGCGTGGCGGGGGGCCGGGATACGCAGTATTTT. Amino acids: CASSPRVAGGRDTQYF.

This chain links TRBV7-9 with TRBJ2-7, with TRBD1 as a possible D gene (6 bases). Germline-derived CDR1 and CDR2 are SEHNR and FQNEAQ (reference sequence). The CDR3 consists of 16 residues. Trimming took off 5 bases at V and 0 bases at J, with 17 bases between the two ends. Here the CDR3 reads CASSPWGQGSSYEQYF. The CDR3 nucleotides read TGTGCCAGCAGCCCTTGGGGGCAGGGGAGCTCCTACGAGCAGTACTTC.

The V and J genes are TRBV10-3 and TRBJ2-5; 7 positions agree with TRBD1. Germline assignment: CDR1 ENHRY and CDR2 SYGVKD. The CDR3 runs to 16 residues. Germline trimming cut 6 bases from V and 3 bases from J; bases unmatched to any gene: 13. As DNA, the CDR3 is TGTGCCATCAGCGACGCGAGGACAGGTGGGAAAGAGACCCAGTACTTC. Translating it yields CAISDARTGGKETQYF.